The 9 T cell receptor beta chains presented below share a single source sample, sequenced in a study of cytomegalovirus exposure and HLA in healthy donors. The PCR used 60 Vbeta and 13 Jbeta primers. Libraries were prepared by immunoSEQ multiplex PCR; TCRdb keeps only in-frame clonotypes and omits some of them. The table includes around 150,000 clones, about 85% detected once. What was sequenced was PBMCs. These receptor sequences come from a boy under 10 years old in good health and CMV-seronegative.

This clone was recorded once. The V and J genes are TRBV7-9 and TRBJ2-1; unclear D gene. Germline CDR1 reads SEHNR; CDR2 reads FQNEAQ (reference sequence). The V and J ends lost 2 bases and 0 bases respectively, with 5 bases between them. This CDR3 has 14 amino acids. CDR3 residues: CASSLIVSYNEQFF. CDR3 in DNA: TGTGCCAGCAGCTTAATAGTCTCCTACAATGAGCAGTTCTTC.

The gene calls are TRBV7-8 and TRBJ2-2, with D possibly being TRBD1 (5 bases). V was trimmed by 11 bases and J by 1 base, leaving 20 bases between them. This CDR3 spans 16 amino acids. Looked up from germline, CDR1 is SGHVS and CDR2 is FQNEAQ. Written as DNA, the CDR3 is TGTGCCCTTCGCCTGGGGCGATTCGGGAACACCGGGGAGCTGTTTTTT. This codes for CALRLGRFGNTGELFF.

The V call is TRBV29-1, the J call TRBJ2-1; maybe TRBD1 (5 bases). Germline V gene lookup returns CDR1 SQVTM and CDR2 ANQGSEA. The CDR3 consists of 17 residues. Between the trimmed V and J ends, which lost 3 bases and 7 bases, there was a span of 25 bases. The CDR3 reads CSVDSEGASRMGNEQFF. CDR3 DNA: TGCAGCGTTGACAGTGAAGGGGCATCAAGGATGGGTAATGAGCAGTTCTTC.

This chain uses TRBV5-4 with TRBJ1-3, with a weak D call TRBD1 (6 bases). With 4 bases removed from V and 3 bases from J, the gap between germline ends came to 11 bases. The length of the CDR3 is 14 residues. The germline gives CDR1 SGHNT, CDR2 YYREEE (reference sequence). The CDR3 nucleotides read TGTGCCAGCAGCGTCGGACAGAATGGAAACACCATATATTTT. This translates into CASSVGQNGNTIYF.

This chain joins TRBV5-1 and TRBJ1-2; TRBD1 matches at 7 bases. V was clipped by 5 bases and J by 0 bases; unmatched bases: 1. This CDR3 has 13 amino acids. Germline CDR1 SGHRS, CDR2 YFSETQ. As DNA, the CDR3 is TGCGCCAGCAGGCAGGGGGCTAACTATGGCTACACCTTC. This gives the protein CASRQGANYGYTF. The full variable domain, its missing parts supplied by reference TRBV5-1 and TRBJ1-2, is KAGVTQTPRYLIKTRGQQVTLSCSPISGHRSVSWYQQTPGQGLQFLFEYFSETQRNKGNFPGRFSGRQFSNSRSEMNVSTLELGDSALYLCASRQGANYGYTFGSGTRLTVV.

The V call is TRBV28, the J call TRBJ2-7; perhaps TRBD2 as D (6 bases). CDR1 and CDR2 (germline): MDHEN, SYDVKM. This CDR3 has 14 residues. Trimming pared 6 bases from V and 2 bases from J, leaving 14 bases between. The CDR3 region is CASSPAGGTYEQYF. As DNA, the CDR3 is TGTGCCAGCAGCCCGGCGGGCGGGACCTACGAGCAGTACTTC.

This clone appeared once. The V call is TRBV6-1, the J call TRBJ1-2; D not certain. Trimming pared 1 base from V and 4 bases from J, leaving 13 bases between. The CDR3 length is 15 residues. The germline V gene encodes CDR1 MNHNS and CDR2 SASEGT. CDR3 coding DNA: TGTGCCAGCAGTGAAGTCGGAGAAGCGGGCTATGGCTACACCTTC. Protein sequence: CASSEVGEAGYGYTF.

The chain carries TRBV7-2 and TRBJ2-5; D is perhaps TRBD1 (6 bases). V lost 5 bases, J lost 5 bases, and 15 bases lay in between. Germline V gives CDR1 SGHTA, CDR2 FQGNSA. The length of the CDR3 is 14 residues. CDR3 sequence: CASSRFRGGETQYF. Here the CDR3 DNA reads TGTGCCAGCAGCCGTTTCAGGGGCGGCGAGACCCAGTACTTC.

A note on this clone: Additional DNA sequences in this sample encode the identical CDR3. The genes are TRBV19 and TRBJ2-7; 9 bases map to TRBD1. From germline, CDR1 is LNHDA and CDR2 SQIVND (reference sequence). The trim removed 4 bases at V and 4 bases at J, leaving 2 bases unmatched. The CDR3 contains 13 residues. The CDR3 bases are TGTGCCAGTAGTACTGGACAGGGGTACGAGCAGTACTTC. This gives the protein CASSTGQGYEQYF.